This passage covers 32 T cell receptor beta chains from one sample sequenced in a study of blood T cell repertoires in COVID-19. Libraries were prepared by immunoSEQ multiplex PCR; TCRdb keeps only in-frame clonotypes and omits some of them. The sample lists under 300,000 clones; around 80% were seen once. The sample taken for sequencing was peripheral blood. The receptors come from a woman between 40 and 55 years old who had recovered from COVID-19.

The chain is built from TRBV7-9 and TRBJ2-5; 9 nucleotides align to TRBD2. Germline CDR1 SEHNR, CDR2 FQNEAQ (reference sequence). The CDR3 has 15 amino acids. The V and J ends lost 6 bases and 5 bases, in that order; junction bases with no gene match: 10. The CDR3 spells CASRPLTSGAETQYF. As DNA, the CDR3 is TGTGCCAGCAGGCCGCTGACTAGCGGAGCGGAGACCCAGTACTTC.

This clone showed up just a few times. The rearrangement uses TRBV6-1 and TRBJ1-3; no definite D call. The CDR3 is made up of 16 amino acids. V was trimmed by 2 bases and J by 3 bases, leaving 14 bases between them. Germline CDR1 reads MNHNS; CDR2 reads SASEGT. The DNA of the CDR3 is TGTGCCAGCAGTGAATTTAGGAGGACCTTTGGAAACACCATATATTTT. It is translated as CASSEFRRTFGNTIYF.

This chain links TRBV2 with TRBJ1-2; 8 bases are shared with TRBD1. J lost 5 bases, V lost 6 bases, and 8 bases had no gene match. The CDR3 is made up of 14 amino acids. The germline V gene encodes CDR1 SNHLY and CDR2 FYNNEI. The CDR3 nucleotides read TGTGCCAGCAGGGGTCCCGACAGGGGATATGGCTACACCTTC. It is translated as CASRGPDRGYGYTF.

Notes on this clone: The junction departs from the called germline gene at one end, perhaps through a read error. V and J are TRBV7-7 and TRBJ2-2; 10 bases map to TRBD2. The CDR3 covers 15 residues. The germline CDR1 and CDR2 sequences are SSHAT and FNYEAQ (reference sequence). Written as DNA, the CDR3 is TGTGCTAGCAGCCCCAGCGGGGGGGCGACCGGGGAGCTGTTTTTT. This translates into CASSPSGGATGELFF. Supplemented by reference TRBV7-7 and TRBJ2-2, the full variable domain reads GAGVSQSPRYKVTKRGQDVTLRCDPISSHATLYWYQQALGQGPEFLTYFNYEAQPDKSGLPSDRFSAERPEGSISTLTIQRTEQRDSAMYRCASSPSGGATGELFFGEGSRLTVL.

This clone has more than one count but fewer than ten. The gene calls are TRBV5-5 and TRBJ1-5, with D maybe TRBD1 (5 bases). Deletions cut 2 bases from V and 8 bases from J, with 14 bases between. Germline values: CDR1 SGHKS, CDR2 YYEKEE (reference sequence). The CDR3 runs to 14 residues. Here the CDR3 DNA reads TGTGCCAGCAGCTTTGGGGGGAGCGCGAAGCCCCAGCATTTT. Translating it yields CASSFGGSAKPQHF.

This clone was seen more than once but under ten times. This chain links TRBV10-2 with TRBJ2-5, with 9 bases matching TRBD2. CDR1 and CDR2 from the germline V gene are WSHSY and SAAADI. The CDR3 sequence is 16 residues long. J lost 1 base, V lost 6 bases, and 9 bases had no gene match. In nucleotides, the CDR3 is TGCGCCAGCAGCCTACGTAGCGGGGGTTCCCAAGAGACCCAGTACTTC. This gives the protein CASSLRSGGSQETQYF.

J is TRBJ2-7 and V is TRBV19, with D possibly matching TRBD1 (6 bases). Germline V lookup: CDR1 LNHDA, CDR2 SQIVND (reference sequence). The V gene lost 4 bases and the J gene lost 9 bases, with 16 bases spanning the gap. The CDR3 contains 13 residues. The CDR3 sequence: CASSNRNRDAQYF. Written as DNA, the CDR3 is TGTGCCAGTAGTAACCGCAACAGGGATGCGCAGTACTTC.

The chain employs TRBV7-2 and TRBJ2-7; TRBD2 matches 13 bases. CDR1 is SGHTA and CDR2 is FQGNSA in the germline V gene. CDR3 length: 15 residues. V was pared by 2 bases and J by 6 bases, with 4 bases of the junction left unmatched. The CDR3, as DNA: TGTGCCAGCAGCTTACGGACTAGCGGGGGTGTCGAGCAGTACTTC. Protein: CASSLRTSGGVEQYF.

This chain links TRBV2 with TRBJ2-3; TRBD2 agrees at 7 bases. V gave up 2 bases and J gave up 8 bases; unmatched junction bases: 10. CDR1 and CDR2 from the germline V gene are SNHLY and FYNNEI. There are 15 residues in the CDR3. The CDR3 DNA follows: TGTGCCAGCAGTGAATCTAGGGGAGGGTGGGGTACGCAGTATTTT. Translation: CASSESRGGWGTQYF. The full variable domain, its missing parts supplied by reference TRBV2 and TRBJ2-3, is EPEVTQTPSHQVTQMGQEVILRCVPISNHLYFYWYRQILGQKVEFLVSFYNNEISEKSEIFDDQFSVERPDGSNFTLKIRSTKLEDSAMYFCASSESRGGWGTQYFGPGTRLTVL.

The chain recombines TRBV11-3 with TRBJ2-7; 8 bases align to TRBD1. CDR3 size: 16 residues. V shed 1 base, J shed 7 bases, and the junction held 12 bases outside the gene matches. The V gene's germline CDR1 is SGHNT and CDR2 YENEEA. This CDR3 is CASSLAWDRPLEEQYF. As DNA, the CDR3 is TGTGCCAGCAGCTTAGCCTGGGACAGGCCTCTAGAGGAGCAGTACTTC.

The rearrangement uses TRBV2 and TRBJ2-5, with TRBD1 matching 7 bases. The CDR3 is made up of 13 amino acids. Germline CDR1 reads SNHLY; CDR2 reads FYNNEI. Losses at the gene ends were 10 bases for V and 8 bases for J; bases not matched to a gene: 13. The CDR3 sequence is CANSQGVGSTQYF. Written as DNA, the CDR3 is TGTGCCAATTCTCAGGGGGTAGGGAGTACCCAGTACTTC.

The rearrangement joins TRBV4-2 to TRBJ1-2; tentative D call: TRBD1 (6 bases). Germline assignment: CDR1 LGHNA and CDR2 YNFKEQ. V dropped 3 bases and J dropped 14 bases, with 25 bases sitting between them. This CDR3 contains 15 residues. The CDR3 reads CASSQGHNIDSFRTF. CDR3 sequence (DNA): TGTGCCAGCAGCCAGGGACATAACATAGACAGCTTTAGGACCTTC.

The CDR3 nucleotides are TGTGCCAGCAGCTTGGACCGGACAGGGGGACGCACCGGGGAGCTGTTTTTT. This encodes CASSLDRTGGRTGELFF. This chain joins TRBV5-5 and TRBJ2-2; the match to TRBD1 covers 10 bases. Germline-derived CDR1 and CDR2 are SGHKS and YYEKEE (reference sequence). J lost 4 bases, V lost 0 bases, and 6 bases had no gene match. This CDR3 spans 17 amino acids.

This clone was observed a handful of times. This chain uses TRBV5-4 with TRBJ2-7; D remains ambiguous. Per germline, CDR1 SGHNT and CDR2 YYREEE (reference sequence). The CDR3 runs 13 residues. The V end lost 1 base, the J end lost 5 bases, and 10 bases lay between the germline ends. The CDR3 sequence is CASSLFRQDEQYF. In DNA, the CDR3 is TGTGCCAGCAGCTTGTTTCGGCAGGACGAGCAGTACTTC.

This chain connects TRBV7-2 to TRBJ1-1; perhaps TRBD1 as D (6 bases). Germline V gene data show CDR1 as SGHTA and CDR2 as FQGNSA. This CDR3 has 11 amino acids. V was pared by 2 bases and J by 8 bases, with 6 bases between. CDR3 sequence reads: CASSLTGEAFF. CDR3 sequence (DNA): TGTGCCAGCAGCTTAACAGGGGAAGCTTTCTTT. Complete variable domain (other parts from reference TRBV7-2 and TRBJ1-1): GAGVSQSPSNKVTEKGKDVELRCDPISGHTALYWYRQSLGQGLEFLIYFQGNSAPDKSGLPSDRFSAERTGGSVSTLTIQRTQQEDSAVYLCASSLTGEAFFGQGTRLTVV.

V and J are TRBV2 and TRBJ1-2, with 7 bases lining up with TRBD1. The germline CDR1 and CDR2 sequences are SNHLY and FYNNEI. V was clipped by 3 bases and J by 12 bases; unmatched bases: 7. There are 12 residues in the CDR3. The CDR3 DNA is TGTGCCAGCAGTGATTTACAGGGGAGCGACACCTTC. It is translated as CASSDLQGSDTF. Full variable domain (rest looked up from reference TRBV2 and TRBJ1-2): EPEVTQTPSHQVTQMGQEVILRCVPISNHLYFYWYRQILGQKVEFLVSFYNNEISEKSEIFDDQFSVERPDGSNFTLKIRSTKLEDSAMYFCASSDLQGSDTFGSGTRLTVV.

This rearrangement joins TRBV28 to TRBJ2-7; tentatively, D is TRBD1 (6 bases). Germline values: CDR1 MDHEN, CDR2 SYDVKM. The germline V and J ends were trimmed by 3 bases and 7 bases, with 13 bases remaining between them. This CDR3 comprises 13 residues. The CDR3 DNA follows: TGTGCCAGCAGTTTTGGCACAGGGAAGGAGCAGTACTTC. It specifies CASSFGTGKEQYF.

The gene calls are TRBV19 and TRBJ2-2; D is possibly TRBD2 (5 bases). The germline CDR1 and CDR2 sequences are LNHDA and SQIVND (reference sequence). The V end lost 4 bases, the J end lost 7 bases, and 13 bases lay between the germline ends. This CDR3 has 14 amino acids. In nucleotides, the CDR3 is TGTGCCAGTAGTACGACCCGAGGGAGCGGGGAGCTGTTTTTT. Encoded protein: CASSTTRGSGELFF.

This CDR3 reads CASSLGDWFSSYEQYF. CDR3 nucleotides: TGTGCCAGCAGCCTCGGGGACTGGTTTAGCTCCTACGAGCAGTACTTC. This sequence joins TRBV7-9 and TRBJ2-7, with D tentatively TRBD2 (6 bases). CDR3 length equals 16 residues. The germline CDR1 and CDR2 sequences are SEHNR and FQNEAQ (reference sequence). The ends were cut back, 5 bases at V and 0 bases at J, with 17 bases in the middle.

The chain couples TRBV10-3 to TRBJ2-1; 8 bases align to TRBD1. Per the germline V gene, CDR1 is ENHRY and CDR2 is SYGVKD. The V segment lost 4 bases and the J segment 6 bases; nucleotides outside the gene matches: 5. CDR3 length equals 14 residues. CDR3 sequence (DNA): TGTGCCATCAGTGTGACAGGGGTTACCAATGAGCAGTTCTTC. This gives the protein CAISVTGVTNEQFF.

The chain is built from TRBV7-2 and TRBJ2-5, with D possibly being TRBD2 (5 bases). V lost 3 bases, J lost 3 bases, and 8 bases lay in between. CDR1 SGHTA and CDR2 FQGNSA come from the germline V gene. The CDR3 is 13 amino acids. Here the CDR3 DNA reads TGTGCCAGCAGCTTTCTGCGGGAAGAGACCCAGTACTTC. This encodes CASSFLREETQYF.

The rearrangement uses TRBV30 and TRBJ1-3; D gene uncertain. The CDR3 is 13 residues long. The germline V gene has CDR1 GTSNPN and CDR2 SVGIG (reference sequence). With 5 bases removed from V and 0 bases from J, the gap between germline ends came to 8 bases. The CDR3 reads CAWDVVSGNTIYF. The CDR3 region has the DNA TGTGCCTGGGACGTAGTCTCTGGAAACACCATATATTTT.

This clone appeared a single time. This chain connects TRBV5-1 to TRBJ1-2, with a weak D call TRBD1 (6 bases). The V and J ends lost 2 bases and 8 bases respectively, with 13 bases between them. Germline loops: CDR1 SGHRS, CDR2 YFSETQ. The CDR3 extends over 13 amino acids. The CDR3 sequence is CASSFLAGEGYTF. CDR3 in DNA: TGCGCCAGCAGCTTCCTGGCAGGGGAGGGCTACACCTTC. Full variable domain (remainder filled in from reference TRBV5-1 and TRBJ1-2): KAGVTQTPRYLIKTRGQQVTLSCSPISGHRSVSWYQQTPGQGLQFLFEYFSETQRNKGNFPGRFSGRQFSNSRSEMNVSTLELGDSALYLCASSFLAGEGYTFGSGTRLTVV.

This chain uses TRBV5-6 with TRBJ2-3; D gene uncertain. V gave up 0 bases and J gave up 2 bases, with 7 bases separating them. CDR3 length: 14 amino acids. CDR1 and CDR2 from the germline V gene are SGHDT and YYEEEE. The CDR3 reads CASSLVSLTDTQYF. As DNA, the CDR3 is TGTGCCAGCAGCTTGGTGTCTCTCACAGATACGCAGTATTTT.

The chain is built from TRBV5-1 and TRBJ2-7; 15 bases line up with TRBD2. Germline assignment: CDR1 SGHRS and CDR2 YFSETQ. CDR3 length: 16 residues. V trimming: 4 bases; J trimming: 4 bases; junction bases outside the gene matches: 6. CDR3 nucleotide sequence: TGCGCCAGCAGCCTGGGACTAGCGGGGGGCGGATACGAGCAGTACTTC. Protein: CASSLGLAGGGYEQYF.

The chain links TRBV5-8 to TRBJ2-3, with 10 nucleotides matching TRBD2. Per germline, CDR1 SGHTS and CDR2 YDEGEE. There are 15 residues in the CDR3. V shed 2 bases, J shed 5 bases, and the junction held 5 bases outside the gene matches. CDR3 loop: CASSLGTSVVDTQYF. The CDR3 DNA is TGTGCCAGCAGCTTAGGGACTAGCGTGGTAGATACGCAGTATTTT.

The V gene is TRBV6-2 or TRBV6-3, the J gene TRBJ1-4, with no clear D. Germline V CDR1 and CDR2: MNHEY, SVGEGT. The CDR3 sequence is 15 residues long. V was trimmed by 5 bases and J by 7 bases, leaving 17 bases between them. The CDR3, as DNA: TGTGCCAGCAGTCGACCCTCCCGGTCGGGTGAAAAACTGTTTTTT. This translates into CASSRPSRSGEKLFF.

J is TRBJ2-4 and V is TRBV6-2 or TRBV6-3, with D maybe TRBD2 (6 bases). CDR3 length: 15 residues. Germline lookup yields CDR1 MNHEY and CDR2 SVGEGT. The V gene lost 6 bases and the J gene lost 0 bases, with 12 bases spanning the gap. This CDR3 is CASSQLALAKNIQYF. In DNA form, the CDR3 reads TGTGCCAGCAGCCAACTAGCACTAGCCAAAAACATTCAGTACTTC.

The chain employs TRBV4-1 and TRBJ2-1; 10 nucleotides agree with TRBD1. V lost 4 bases and J lost 4; bases outside the gene matches: 7. The germline gives CDR1 MGHRA, CDR2 YSYEKL. The CDR3 consists of 16 residues. The CDR3 DNA is TGCGCCAGCAGCCGCGACGGGACAGGGGCGTACAATGAGCAGTTCTTC. It yields the protein CASSRDGTGAYNEQFF.

This chain connects TRBV11-3 to TRBJ2-1; D perhaps matches TRBD2 (6 bases). With 5 bases removed from V and 0 bases from J, the gap between germline ends came to 14 bases. CDR3 size: 16 residues. CDR1 and CDR2 from the germline V gene are SGHNT and YENEEA. The CDR3 region has the DNA TGTGCCAGCAGCCCCTTTCGGGGGTCCTCCTACAATGAGCAGTTCTTC. Translated: CASSPFRGSSYNEQFF. Together with reference TRBV11-3 and TRBJ2-1, the CDR3 gives the full variable domain: EAGVVQSPRYKIIEKKQPVAFWCNPISGHNTLYWYLQNLGQGPELLIRYENEEAVDDSQLPKDRFSAERLKGVDSTLKIQPAELGDSAVYLCASSPFRGSSYNEQFFGPGTRLTVL.

With respect to this clone: A single base separates this from a much larger clone, so it may be a read error. Additional DNA sequences in this sample encode the identical CDR3. The genes are TRBV12-3 or TRBV12-4 and TRBJ1-5, with D hard to call. V gave up 3 bases and J gave up 5 bases, with 5 bases separating them. The CDR3 has 12 residues. The CDR3 here is CASSLSDQPQHF. The CDR3 nucleotides read TGTGCCAGCAGTTTGTCGGATCAGCCCCAGCATTTT.

The J gene is TRBJ1-5, the V gene TRBV30; a possible D gene is TRBD1 (5 bases). Per germline, CDR1 GTSNPN and CDR2 SVGIG (reference sequence). The V and J ends lost 4 bases and 0 bases respectively, with 10 bases between them. The CDR3 runs to 14 residues. The CDR3 region has the DNA TGTGCCTGGACGCGACAGATTAGCAATCAGCCCCAGCATTTT. Translated, it gives CAWTRQISNQPQHF.